This TCR beta chain was observed in a study of vaccination effects on CD4 cells after COVID-19. Study-wide context: Post-vaccine draws lagged the second dose by a median of 72 days.

Trimming took 7 bases from V and 0 from J, leaving 1 base between them. The germline V gene encodes CDR1 ENHRY and CDR2 SYGVKD. The CDR3 extends over 12 amino acids. Assay: immunoSEQ multiplex PCR; the TCRdb copy retains only in-frame clones and omits some. The table includes tens of thousands of clones, over 60% detected once. Cultured cells yielded isolated CD4+ T cells after nine to ten days. PCR showed that the person got SARS-CoV-2 infection at some point between March and December 2020. Participants were vaccinated with two doses of either the BNT162b2 or mRNA-1273 vaccine. Replacing half the medium with IL-2 medium was done on days 3 and 7. The count of this clone is one. Its specificity is not known.

The receptor comes from a human donor who had a prior SARS-CoV-2 infection. The genes are TRBV10-3 and TRBJ2-6; D gene uncertain. Sequenced material: CD4+ T cells from PBMCs cultured without peptide, taken after COVID-19 vaccination. CDR3 protein: CAITSGANVLTF. The CDR3, as DNA: TGTGCCATCACCTCTGGGGCCAACGTCCTGACTTTC.